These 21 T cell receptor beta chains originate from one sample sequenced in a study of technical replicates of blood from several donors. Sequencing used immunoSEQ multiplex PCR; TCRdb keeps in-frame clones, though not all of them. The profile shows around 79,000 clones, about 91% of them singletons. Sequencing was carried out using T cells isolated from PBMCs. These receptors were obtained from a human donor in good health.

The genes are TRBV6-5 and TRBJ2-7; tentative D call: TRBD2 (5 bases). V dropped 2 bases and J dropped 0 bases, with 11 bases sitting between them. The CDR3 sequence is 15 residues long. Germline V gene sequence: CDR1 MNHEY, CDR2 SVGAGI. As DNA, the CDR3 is TGTGCCAGCAGTTACGGAACCGGGAACTCCTACGAGCAGTACTTC. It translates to CASSYGTGNSYEQYF.

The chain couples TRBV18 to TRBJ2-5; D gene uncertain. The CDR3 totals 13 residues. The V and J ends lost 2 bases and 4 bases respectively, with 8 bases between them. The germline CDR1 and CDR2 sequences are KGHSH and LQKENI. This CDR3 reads CASSPVHGETQYF. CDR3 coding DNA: TGTGCCAGCTCACCAGTACATGGAGAGACCCAGTACTTC.

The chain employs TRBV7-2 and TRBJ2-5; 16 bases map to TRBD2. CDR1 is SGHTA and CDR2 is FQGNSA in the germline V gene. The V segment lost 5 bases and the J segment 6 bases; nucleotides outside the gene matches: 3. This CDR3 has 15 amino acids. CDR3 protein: CASSTGLAGGQTQYF. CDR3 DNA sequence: TGTGCCAGCAGCACGGGACTAGCGGGGGGGCAGACCCAGTACTTC.

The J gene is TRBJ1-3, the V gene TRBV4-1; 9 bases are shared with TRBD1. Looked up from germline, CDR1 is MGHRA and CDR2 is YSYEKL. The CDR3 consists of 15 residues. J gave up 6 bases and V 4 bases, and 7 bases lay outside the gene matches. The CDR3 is CASSPGQGLLNTIYF. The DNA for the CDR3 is TGCGCCAGCAGCCCCGGACAGGGGCTTCTAAACACCATATATTTT.

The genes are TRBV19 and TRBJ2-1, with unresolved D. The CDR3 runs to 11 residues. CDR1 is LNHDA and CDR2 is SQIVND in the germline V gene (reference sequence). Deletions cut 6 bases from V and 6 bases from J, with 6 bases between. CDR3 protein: CASRTSNEQFF. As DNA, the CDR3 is TGTGCCAGTAGAACATCCAATGAGCAGTTCTTC.

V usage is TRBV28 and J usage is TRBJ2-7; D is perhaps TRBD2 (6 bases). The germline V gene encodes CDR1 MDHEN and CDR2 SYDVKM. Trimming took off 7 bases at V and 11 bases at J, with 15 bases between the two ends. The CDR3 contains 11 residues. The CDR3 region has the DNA TGTGCCAGCAACGCCGGGCGGGATGAGTACTTC. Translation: CASNAGRDEYF.

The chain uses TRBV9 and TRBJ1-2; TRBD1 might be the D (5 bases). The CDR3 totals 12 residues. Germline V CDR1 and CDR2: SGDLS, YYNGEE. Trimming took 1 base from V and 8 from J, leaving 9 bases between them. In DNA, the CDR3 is TGTGCCAGCAGCGTACCCCGGGGGGGCTACACCTTC. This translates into CASSVPRGGYTF.

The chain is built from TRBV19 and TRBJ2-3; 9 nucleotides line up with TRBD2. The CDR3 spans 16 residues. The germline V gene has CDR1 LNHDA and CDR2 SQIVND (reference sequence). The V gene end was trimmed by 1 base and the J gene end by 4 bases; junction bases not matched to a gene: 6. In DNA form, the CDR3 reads TGTGCCAGTAGTATAGCGGCGGGGGGGCCCCCAGATACGCAGTATTTT. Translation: CASSIAAGGPPDTQYF.

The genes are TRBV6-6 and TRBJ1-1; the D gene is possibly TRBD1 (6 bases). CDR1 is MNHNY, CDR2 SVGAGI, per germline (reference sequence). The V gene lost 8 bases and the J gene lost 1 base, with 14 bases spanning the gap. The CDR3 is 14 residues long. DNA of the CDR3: TGTGCCAGCGACTACCTAGGGGGGAACACTGAAGCTTTCTTT. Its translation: CASDYLGGNTEAFF.

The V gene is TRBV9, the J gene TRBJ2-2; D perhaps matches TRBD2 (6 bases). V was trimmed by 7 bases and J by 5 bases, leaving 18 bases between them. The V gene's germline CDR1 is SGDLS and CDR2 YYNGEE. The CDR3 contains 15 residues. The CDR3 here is CASGAVAGSTGELFF. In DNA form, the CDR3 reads TGTGCCAGCGGGGCAGTGGCGGGATCGACCGGGGAGCTGTTTTTT.

Written as DNA, the CDR3 is TGCGCCAGCAGTCAACGGAAGGGTAGCAGGACTAGCGGAAACAATGAGCAGTTCTTC. The encoded protein is CASSQRKGSRTSGNNEQFF. The chain carries TRBV5-1 and TRBJ2-1, with 10 bases matching TRBD2. CDR3 length: 19 residues. Germline V gene sequence: CDR1 SGHRS, CDR2 YFSETQ. V shed 5 bases and J 5 bases; nucleotides not matched to a gene: 19.

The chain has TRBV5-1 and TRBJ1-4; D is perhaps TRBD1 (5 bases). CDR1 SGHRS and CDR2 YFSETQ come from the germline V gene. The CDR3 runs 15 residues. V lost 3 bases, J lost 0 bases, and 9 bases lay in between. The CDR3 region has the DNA TGCGCCAGCAGCTCGACAGCCGCAACTAATGAAAAACTGTTTTTT. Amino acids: CASSSTAATNEKLFF.

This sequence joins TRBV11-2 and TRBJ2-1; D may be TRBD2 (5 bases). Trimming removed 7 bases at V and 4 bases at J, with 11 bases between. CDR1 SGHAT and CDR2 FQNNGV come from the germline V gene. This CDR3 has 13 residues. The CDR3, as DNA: TGTGCCAGCAACGGACTGTATTACAATGAGCAGTTCTTC. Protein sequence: CASNGLYYNEQFF.

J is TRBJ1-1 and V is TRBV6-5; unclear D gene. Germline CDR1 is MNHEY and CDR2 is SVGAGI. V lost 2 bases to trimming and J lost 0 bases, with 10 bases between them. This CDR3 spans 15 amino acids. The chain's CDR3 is CASSYTAVMNTEAFF. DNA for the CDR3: TGTGCCAGCAGTTACACCGCGGTTATGAACACTGAAGCTTTCTTT.

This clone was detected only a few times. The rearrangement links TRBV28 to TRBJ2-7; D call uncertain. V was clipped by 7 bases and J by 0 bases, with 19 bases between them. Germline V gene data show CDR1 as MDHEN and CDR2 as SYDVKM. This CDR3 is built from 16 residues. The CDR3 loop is CASTIERRTNSYEQYF. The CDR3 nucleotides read TGTGCCAGCACTATCGAGAGGCGCACGAACTCCTACGAGCAGTACTTC.

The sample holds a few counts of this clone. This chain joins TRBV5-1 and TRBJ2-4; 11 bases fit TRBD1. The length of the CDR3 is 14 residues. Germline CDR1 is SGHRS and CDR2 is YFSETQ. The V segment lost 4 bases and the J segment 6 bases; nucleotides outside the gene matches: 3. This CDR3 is CASSGGTGGNIQYF. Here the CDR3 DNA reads TGCGCCAGCAGCGGCGGGACAGGGGGAAACATTCAGTACTTC.

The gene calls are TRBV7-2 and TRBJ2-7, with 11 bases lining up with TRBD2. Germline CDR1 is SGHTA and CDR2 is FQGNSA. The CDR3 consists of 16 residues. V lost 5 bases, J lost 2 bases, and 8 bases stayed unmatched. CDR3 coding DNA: TGTGCCAGCAGCATACTAGCGGGGGCGACACCCTACGAGCAGTACTTC. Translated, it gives CASSILAGATPYEQYF. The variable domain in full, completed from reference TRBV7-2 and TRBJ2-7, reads GAGVSQSPSNKVTEKGKDVELRCDPISGHTALYWYRQSLGQGLEFLIYFQGNSAPDKSGLPSDRFSAERTGGSVSTLTIQRTQQEDSAVYLCASSILAGATPYEQYFGPGTRLTVT.

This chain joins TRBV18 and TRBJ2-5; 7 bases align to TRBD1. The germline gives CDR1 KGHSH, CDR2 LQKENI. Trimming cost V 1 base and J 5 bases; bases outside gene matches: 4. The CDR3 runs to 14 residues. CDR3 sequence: CASSPQGARETQYF. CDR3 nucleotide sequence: TGTGCCAGCTCACCACAGGGGGCGCGGGAGACCCAGTACTTC.

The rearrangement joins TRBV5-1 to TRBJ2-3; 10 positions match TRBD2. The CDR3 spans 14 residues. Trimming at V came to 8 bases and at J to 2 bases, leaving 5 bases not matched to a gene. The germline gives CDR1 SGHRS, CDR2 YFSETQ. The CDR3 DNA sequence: TGCGCCAGTTCTAGCGGGGGATCCACAGATACGCAGTATTTT. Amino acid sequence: CASSSGGSTDTQYF.

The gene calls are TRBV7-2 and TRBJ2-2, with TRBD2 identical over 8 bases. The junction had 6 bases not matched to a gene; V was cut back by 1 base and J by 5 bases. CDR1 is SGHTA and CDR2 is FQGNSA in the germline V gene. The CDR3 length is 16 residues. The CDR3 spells CASSLDASSGTGELFF. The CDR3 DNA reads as TGTGCCAGCAGCTTAGACGCGTCTAGCGGGACCGGGGAGCTGTTTTTT.

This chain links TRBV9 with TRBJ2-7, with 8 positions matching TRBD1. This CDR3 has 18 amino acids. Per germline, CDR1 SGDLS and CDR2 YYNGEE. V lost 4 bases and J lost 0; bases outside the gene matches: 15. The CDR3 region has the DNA TGTGCCAGCAGCCCCCGGGACAGGCTCCGTCCGGTCTCCTACGAGCAGTACTTC. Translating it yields CASSPRDRLRPVSYEQYF.